This T cell receptor beta chain originates from a study of cytomegalovirus exposure and HLA in healthy donors. Study conclusions and caveats: In vitro checks showed that a few CMV-associated chains really do target CMV antigens.

PCR involved 60 Vbeta and 13 Jbeta primers. Here immunoSEQ multiplex PCR was the method, and the copy in TCRdb shows in-frame clones only, minus some. Among around 150,000 clones listed, roughly three quarters were seen once. The J segment lost 3 bases and the V segment lost 6 bases, leaving 6 bases of the junction unmatched. This CDR3 region has 15 residues. The germline V gene has CDR1 MNHEY and CDR2 SMNVEV (reference sequence). This clone has only a few counts. Its target is not known. This rearrangement joins TRBV27 to TRBJ1-4; 8 nucleotides line up with TRBD1. Input material: PBMCs. This sequence originates from a man aged 35 to 55 in good health and CMV-seronegative. CDR3 in DNA: TGTGCCAGCAGAAGCGGACAGGGCCCTAATGAAAAACTGTTTTTT. Protein product: CASRSGQGPNEKLFF. Full variable domain (missing parts from reference TRBV27 and TRBJ1-4): EAQVTQNPRYLITVTGKKLTVTCSQNMNHEYMSWYRQDPGLGLRQIYYSMNVEVTDKGDVPEGYKVSRKEKRNFPLILESPSPNQTSLYFCASRSGQGPNEKLFFGSGTQLSVL.